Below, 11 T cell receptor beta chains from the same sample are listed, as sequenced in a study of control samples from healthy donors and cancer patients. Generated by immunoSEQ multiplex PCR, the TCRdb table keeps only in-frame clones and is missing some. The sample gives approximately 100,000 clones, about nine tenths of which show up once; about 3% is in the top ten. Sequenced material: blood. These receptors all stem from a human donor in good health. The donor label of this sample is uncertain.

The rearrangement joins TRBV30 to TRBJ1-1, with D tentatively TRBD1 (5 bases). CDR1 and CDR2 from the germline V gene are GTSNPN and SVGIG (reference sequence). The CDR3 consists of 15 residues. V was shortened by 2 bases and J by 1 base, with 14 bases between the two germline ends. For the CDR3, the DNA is TGTGCCTGGAGTATACGATACAGGCGGAACACTGAAGCTTTCTTT. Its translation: CAWSIRYRRNTEAFF.

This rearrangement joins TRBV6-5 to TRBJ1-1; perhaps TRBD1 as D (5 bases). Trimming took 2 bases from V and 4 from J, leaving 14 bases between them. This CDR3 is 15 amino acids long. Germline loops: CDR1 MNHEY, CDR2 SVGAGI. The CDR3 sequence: CASSYGAGKSTEAFF. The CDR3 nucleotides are TGTGCCAGCAGTTACGGGGCAGGGAAATCCACTGAAGCTTTCTTT.

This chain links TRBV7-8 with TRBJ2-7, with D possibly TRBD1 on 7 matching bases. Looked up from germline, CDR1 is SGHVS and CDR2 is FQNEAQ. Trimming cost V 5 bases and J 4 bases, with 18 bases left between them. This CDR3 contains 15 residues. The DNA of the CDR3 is TGTGCCAGCAGCCTCGGAGGAGGGGGCGGGTACGAGCAGTACGTC. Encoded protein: CASSLGGGGGYEQYV.

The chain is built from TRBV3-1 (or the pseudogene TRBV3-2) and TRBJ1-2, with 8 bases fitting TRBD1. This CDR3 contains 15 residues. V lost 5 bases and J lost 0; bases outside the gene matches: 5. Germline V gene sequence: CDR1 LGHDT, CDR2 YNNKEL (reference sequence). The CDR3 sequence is CASSETGEANYGYTF. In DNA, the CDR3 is TGTGCCAGCAGCGAGACAGGGGAAGCTAACTATGGCTACACCTTC.

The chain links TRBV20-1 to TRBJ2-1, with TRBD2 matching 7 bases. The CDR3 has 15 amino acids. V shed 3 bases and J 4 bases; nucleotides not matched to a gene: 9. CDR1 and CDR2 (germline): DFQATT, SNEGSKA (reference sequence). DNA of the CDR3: TGCAGTGCTAGTTTTCTAGCGGAGCCATACAATGAGCAGTTCTTC. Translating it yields CSASFLAEPYNEQFF.

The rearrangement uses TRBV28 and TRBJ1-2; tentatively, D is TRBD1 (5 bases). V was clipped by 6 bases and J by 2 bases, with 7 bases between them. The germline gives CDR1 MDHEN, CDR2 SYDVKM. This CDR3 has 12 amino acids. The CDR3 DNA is TGTGCCAGCAGCTGGGGGAACTATGGCTACACCTTC. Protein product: CASSWGNYGYTF.

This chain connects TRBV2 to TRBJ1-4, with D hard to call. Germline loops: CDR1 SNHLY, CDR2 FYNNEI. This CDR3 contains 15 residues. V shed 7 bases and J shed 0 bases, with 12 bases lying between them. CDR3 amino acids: CASKKYRSTNEKLFF. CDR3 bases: TGTGCCAGCAAGAAATACAGATCAACTAATGAAAAACTGTTTTTT.

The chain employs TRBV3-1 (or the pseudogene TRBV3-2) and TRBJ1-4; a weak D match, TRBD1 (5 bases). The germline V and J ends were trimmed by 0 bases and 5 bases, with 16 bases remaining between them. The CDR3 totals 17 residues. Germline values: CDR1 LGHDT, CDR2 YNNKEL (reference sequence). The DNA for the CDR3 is TGTGCCAGCAGCCAAGAAGTGACAGCGATGATAAATGAAAAACTGTTTTTT. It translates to CASSQEVTAMINEKLFF.

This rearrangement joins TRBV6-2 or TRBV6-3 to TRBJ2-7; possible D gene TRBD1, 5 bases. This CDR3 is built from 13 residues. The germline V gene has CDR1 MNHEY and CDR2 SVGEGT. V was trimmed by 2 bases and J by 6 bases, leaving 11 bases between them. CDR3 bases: TGTGCCAGCAGTTACGGGGCAGAAAGCGAGCAGTACGTC. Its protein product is CASSYGAESEQYV.

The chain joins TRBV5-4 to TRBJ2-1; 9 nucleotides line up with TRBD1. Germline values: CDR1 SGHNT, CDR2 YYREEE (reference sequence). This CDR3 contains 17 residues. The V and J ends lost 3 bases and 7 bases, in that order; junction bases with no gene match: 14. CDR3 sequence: CASSWTAGTGRRNEQFF. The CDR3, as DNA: TGTGCCAGCAGCTGGACCGCCGGGACAGGGAGACGGAATGAGCAGTTCTTC.

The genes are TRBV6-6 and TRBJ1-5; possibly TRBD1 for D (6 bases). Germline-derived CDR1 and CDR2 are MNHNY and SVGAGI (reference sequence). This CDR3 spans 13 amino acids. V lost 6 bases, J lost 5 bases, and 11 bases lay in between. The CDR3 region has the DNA TGTGCCAGCAGACAGGGTAAAGATCAGCCCCAGCATTTT. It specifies CASRQGKDQPQHF.